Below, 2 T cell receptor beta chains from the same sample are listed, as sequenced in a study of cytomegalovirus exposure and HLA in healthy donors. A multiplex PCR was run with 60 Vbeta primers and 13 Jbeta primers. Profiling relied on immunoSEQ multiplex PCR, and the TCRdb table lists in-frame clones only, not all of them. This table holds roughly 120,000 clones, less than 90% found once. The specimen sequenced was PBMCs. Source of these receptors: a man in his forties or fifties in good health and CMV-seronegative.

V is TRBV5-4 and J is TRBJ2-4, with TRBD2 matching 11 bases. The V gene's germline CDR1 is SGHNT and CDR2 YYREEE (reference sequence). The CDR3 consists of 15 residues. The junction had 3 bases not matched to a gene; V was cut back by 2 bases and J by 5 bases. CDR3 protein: CASSLVAGGQNIQYF. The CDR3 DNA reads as TGTGCCAGCAGCTTAGTAGCGGGGGGGCAAAACATTCAGTACTTC.

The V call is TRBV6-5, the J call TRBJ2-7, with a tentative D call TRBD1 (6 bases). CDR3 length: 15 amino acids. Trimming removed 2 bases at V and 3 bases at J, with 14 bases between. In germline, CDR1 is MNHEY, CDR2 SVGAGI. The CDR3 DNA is TGTGCCAGCAGTTACGGCTGGGGGCCGAACTACGAGCAGTACTTC. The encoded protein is CASSYGWGPNYEQYF.